The clone carrying this TCR beta chain has ten or more counts. This sample is drawn from a study of T cell repertoires in cytomegalovirus infection. The CDR3 length is 14 residues. The germline CDR1 and CDR2 sequences are SQVTM and ANQGSEA. V shed 6 bases and J 1 base; nucleotides not matched to a gene: 4. One entry per CDR3 protein, called by TCRdb with MiXCR from the reads. The table lists approximately 150,000 distinct CDR3 sequences, roughly 6.5% of them singletons. The sequencing sample was made of PBMCs. The chain employs TRBV29-1 and TRBJ2-5, with TRBD1 matching 11 bases. The clonotype originates from a human donor in good health (CMV status not recorded). Some clones in this sample may be carry-over from other donors' samples. The CDR3 is CSVPGTGGQETQYF. CDR3 DNA sequence: TGCAGCGTACCCGGGACAGGGGGCCAAGAGACCCAGTACTTC.